This T cell receptor (beta chain) comes out of a study of tumor-infiltrating lymphocytes in primary liver carcinoma. The authors made TCR beta cDNA from about 500 ng total RNA with a constant-region primer. Library construction for TCR beta comprised three nested multiplex PCR rounds performed with slightly modified ARM-PCR. The two initial PCR rounds, about 9 cycles each, used TRBV1-TRBV30 forward and C-beta reverse primers. MiXCR, run by TCRdb on the multiplex PCR reads, gives a single entry per CDR3 protein. The table has about 120,000 distinct CDR3 sequences, around 70% seen once. The CDR3 has 18 residues. Germline CDR1 is LGHNA and CDR2 is YNFKEQ. Starting material for RNA and DNA co-extraction consisted of about 17-31 mg of unsorted bulk tissue. Concerning this clonotype: The junction does not match germline at one end; this may be a read error.

The J gene is TRBJ2-3, the V gene TRBV4-2; weak D call: TRBD1 (6 bases). The source is a woman in her fifties or sixties with primary liver carcinoma and hepatitis B virus infection. The sample comprised tumor-adjacent normal liver tissue. The CDR3 spells CGSSQEGPAEAWTDTQYF. In DNA, the CDR3 is TGTGGCAGCAGCCAAGAAGGCCCAGCGGAAGCTTGGACAGATACTCAGTATTTT.